The 15 T cell receptor beta chains below come from one sample, sequenced in a study of CD8 T cells in ankylosing spondylitis. TCRdb fed the 5' RACE reads into MiXCR, producing one record per CDR3 protein. Of under 150,000 distinct CDR3 sequences listed, around 9% are singletons. The sequencing input was blood, either unsorted or a sorted T cell fraction (not recorded which). The source is a male donor with ankylosing spondylitis or in good health (not recorded which).

There are many counts of this clonotype. The chain combines TRBV7-4 with TRBJ2-1; D ambiguous. The V gene's germline CDR1 is SGHVT and CDR2 SQSDAQ. CDR3 length equals 15 residues. Trimming stripped 2 bases from V and 5 bases from J, with 13 bases between. This CDR3 is CASSLLLRANNEQFF. DNA of the CDR3: TGTGCCAGCAGCTTACTTCTAAGAGCCAACAATGAGCAGTTCTTC. Full variable domain (rest looked up from reference TRBV7-4 and TRBJ2-1): GAGVSQSPRYKVAKRGRDVALRCDSISGHVTLYWYRQTLGQGSEVLTYSQSDAQRDKSGRPSGRFSAERPERSVSTLKIQRTEQGDSAVYLCASSLLLRANNEQFFGPGTRLTVL.

The sample holds a few counts of this clonotype. As DNA, the CDR3 is TGCAGAGGGCTTGGCCATAGTGTGAGCTCCTACAATGAGCAGTTCTTC. This translates into CRGLGHSVSSYNEQFF. The rearrangement uses TRBV20-1 and TRBJ2-1; D gene uncertain. This CDR3 has 16 amino acids. CDR1 and CDR2 (germline): DFQATT, SNEGSKA (reference sequence).

The chain combines TRBV5-1 with TRBJ2-7; D perhaps matches TRBD2 (5 bases). The CDR3 totals 14 residues. Germline CDR1 is SGHRS and CDR2 is YFSETQ. Trimming cost V 3 bases and J 3 bases, with 13 bases left between them. The CDR3 loop reads CASSYGLKSYEQYF. CDR3 nucleotide sequence: TGCGCCAGCAGCTACGGACTGAAAAGCTACGAGCAGTACTTC.

This clonotype showed up many times. The chain links TRBV7-3 to TRBJ2-3; 12 positions match TRBD2. CDR1 SGHTA and CDR2 FQGTGA come from the germline V gene. V shed 0 bases and J 0 bases; nucleotides not matched to a gene: 1. The CDR3 sequence is 17 residues long. CDR3 sequence (DNA): TGTGCCAGCAGCTTAACTGGGACTAGCGGGAGCACAGATACGCAGTATTTT. Its protein is CASSLTGTSGSTDTQYF. Full variable domain (missing parts from reference TRBV7-3 and TRBJ2-3): GAGVSQTPSNKVTEKGKYVELRCDPISGHTALYWYRQSLGQGPEFLIYFQGTGAADDSGLPNDRFFAVRPEGSVSTLKIQRTERGDSAVYLCASSLTGTSGSTDTQYFGPGTRLTVL.

This clonotype showed up just a few times. The rearrangement joins TRBV4-3 to TRBJ2-2; D is perhaps TRBD1 or TRBD2 (5 bases each). V lost 4 bases to trimming and J lost 5 bases, with 11 bases between them. The CDR3 covers 14 residues. CDR1 LGHNA and CDR2 YSLEER come from the germline V gene. Here the CDR3 reads CASSPGPTTGELFF. Here the CDR3 DNA reads TGCGCCAGCAGCCCGGGACCGACTACCGGGGAGCTGTTTTTT.

At least ten counts were recorded for this clonotype. CDR3 sequence: CASSRTGQNTGNTIYF. DNA of the CDR3: TGCGCCAGCAGCCGGACAGGACAAAATACTGGAAACACCATATATTTT. The chain has TRBV5-1 and TRBJ1-3, with 7 nucleotides matching TRBD1. Trimming at V came to 4 bases and at J to 2 bases, leaving 9 bases not matched to a gene. From germline, CDR1 is SGHRS and CDR2 YFSETQ. CDR3 size: 16 residues.

In this sample, this clonotype turned up many times. The chain employs TRBV5-1 and TRBJ1-5; D unclear. Trimming cost V 1 base and J 2 bases, with 10 bases left between them. Germline V CDR1 and CDR2: SGHRS, YFSETQ. The CDR3 runs 15 residues. CDR3 bases: TGCGCCAGCAGCTTGCGGGCGGACGGCAATCAGCCCCAGCATTTT. Translation: CASSLRADGNQPQHF.

This clonotype was seen repeatedly, ten times or more. The chain links TRBV20-1 to TRBJ2-7; weak D call: TRBD2 (6 bases). Looked up from germline, CDR1 is DFQATT and CDR2 is SNEGSKA (reference sequence). This CDR3 region has 14 residues. The V and J ends lost 2 bases and 0 bases respectively, with 11 bases between them. The CDR3 DNA follows: TGCAGTGCTAGATTCGGCGGGGACTCCTACGAGCAGTACTTC. Its protein product is CSARFGGDSYEQYF.

In this sample, this clonotype turned up many times. The V and J genes are TRBV3-1 and TRBJ2-1, with 9 bases identical to TRBD2. With 3 bases clipped from V and 6 bases from J, the junction kept 12 bases outside the gene matches. Germline loops: CDR1 LGHDT, CDR2 YNNKEL (reference sequence). The CDR3 has 17 amino acids. The DNA of the CDR3 is TGTGCCAGCAGCCATCCTCCGGGACTAGCACTTTCCAATGAGCAGTTCTTC. It encodes CASSHPPGLALSNEQFF.

The V call is TRBV5-4, the J call TRBJ2-7; 11 bases fit TRBD1. V was pared by 4 bases and J by 5 bases, with 8 bases of the junction left unmatched. This CDR3 spans 15 amino acids. Germline V gene sequence: CDR1 SGHNT, CDR2 YYREEE (reference sequence). This chain's CDR3 is CASSPGTGGVNEQYF. CDR3 bases: TGTGCCAGCAGCCCTGGGACAGGGGGAGTGAACGAGCAGTACTTC.

This clonotype has a handful of counts. The DNA of the CDR3 is TGCAGTGCCGAAGAGGCTAACAGATACGCAGGCTTAACAGATACGCAGTATTTT. Its protein product is CSAEEANRYAGLTDTQYF. The rearrangement links TRBV20-1 to TRBJ2-3; D call uncertain. The V and J ends lost 6 bases and 3 bases respectively, with 28 bases between them. CDR3 length: 18 amino acids. CDR1 is DFQATT and CDR2 is SNEGSKA in the germline V gene (reference sequence).

This clonotype showed up many times. A read error may account for a junction end that differs from germline. The V gene is TRBV6-1, the J gene TRBJ2-1, with TRBD1 matching 9 bases. CDR3 length equals 13 residues. Germline CDR1 is MNHNS and CDR2 is SASEGT. The CDR3, as DNA: TGTTCCAGCAGCCGGGGGACAGGGAATGAGCAGTTCTTC. This gives the protein CSSSRGTGNEQFF.

Many counts were recorded for this clonotype. The rearrangement uses TRBV20-1 and TRBJ1-3; no clear D. With 3 bases removed from V and 0 bases from J, the gap between germline ends came to 18 bases. The CDR3 consists of 17 residues. Germline assignment: CDR1 DFQATT and CDR2 SNEGSKA (reference sequence). CDR3 in DNA: TGCAGTGCTAGTAGTTTCGGCTGGCAGTCCTCTGGAAACACCATATATTTT. Translated, it gives CSASSFGWQSSGNTIYF.

V and J are TRBV14 and TRBJ2-5; D ambiguous. V was shortened by 0 bases and J by 9 bases, with 11 bases between the two germline ends. Per the germline V gene, CDR1 is SGHDN and CDR2 is FVKESK. The CDR3 extends over 13 amino acids. The CDR3 reads CASSQEEPLAQYF. CDR3 DNA: TGTGCCAGCAGCCAAGAGGAGCCACTCGCCCAGTACTTC.

This clonotype was counted at least ten times. This chain joins TRBV6-1 and TRBJ1-5; 8 positions match TRBD1. With V trimmed by 5 bases and J by 2 bases, 5 bases remained unmatched. The CDR3 consists of 15 residues. Germline CDR1 reads MNHNS; CDR2 reads SASEGT. This CDR3 reads CASSRPGQGNQPQHF. The DNA for the CDR3 is TGTGCCAGCAGTAGACCGGGACAGGGCAATCAGCCCCAGCATTTT.